What follows is one T cell receptor (beta chain) and its context. Antigen: not known. This specimen belongs to a study of blood T cells in healthy people across ages. General study results and limits: Using unsorted PBMCs precluded a conclusive naive versus antigen-experienced comparison.

CDR3 length equals 13 residues. Germline V CDR1 and CDR2: MNHNS, SASEGT. Trimming removed 3 bases at V and 10 bases at J, with 12 bases between. A J-beta primer mix and a sample-barcoded 5' primer were used in a second PCR of roughly 6 to 11 cycles. TCRdb used MiXCR to reprocess the 5' RACE reads, holding one entry per CDR3 protein. The repertoire includes about a million distinct CDR3 sequences, roughly 52% of them detected once, and about an eighth sits in the top ten. This sequence originates from a man in his thirties or forties in good health. This chain uses TRBV6-1 with TRBJ1-4, with no clear D. Sequencing was carried out using blood. This CDR3 is CASSERQIGKLFF. For the CDR3, the DNA is TGTGCCAGCAGTGAGCGGCAGATCGGAAAACTGTTTTTT.